This T cell receptor beta chain is drawn from a study of T-cell reconstitution after alpha-beta-depleted transplantation in children (dated by TCRdb to about 2016). At the level of the whole study: T-cell immune reconstitution after TCRalphabeta/CD19-depleted allogeneic hematopoietic cell transplantation in children was quantitatively tracked in the study by means of TCR repertoire profiling. Study-wide conclusions, independent of this receptor: Hyperexpanded clone frequencies declined over subsequent months; after one year, T-cell counts and TCRbeta diversity were mostly attributed to newly produced T cells. About two months after transplant, the apparently early recovery of alphabetaT-cell counts reportedly depended on just several hundred clones that had expanded rapidly and came from non-depleted graft cells. In some patients, the high TCRbeta diversity seen at day 60 was put down to recipient T cells and intrathymic progenitors that had survived conditioning.

CDR1 SNHLY and CDR2 FYNNEI are derived from the germline V gene. The CDR3 starts with the cysteine, ends with the phenylalanine, and has 16 residues. The CDR3 DNA has 48 bases and is translated from base 1. Trimmed from V: 6 bases; trimmed from J: 1 base; junction bases lacking a gene match: 4. The library was made by PCR. Sequencing used an Illumina HiSeq 2500. TCR library preparation used molecular barcoding, with unique molecular identifiers applied to normalize quantification of the TCRbeta repertoire. TCRdb cleaned the public reads at Q25 with fastp, built clones with MiXCR and kept in-frame beta chains. Each record represents a unique CDR3 protein, reported with the most common genes and DNA among its rows. The table for this sample lists about 70,000 distinct CDR3 sequences; around 9.9% of them were counted only once. Less than 15% of the sample is in the top ten clones. In regard to this clonotype: What antigen it recognizes has not been identified. No much larger clone exists at a distance of one base, and base qualities are not known.

The sample's treatment or condition label, in plain terms: allogeneic hematopoietic cell transplantation with graft depleted of TCRalphabeta T cells and CD19 B cells. TCRalphabeta/CD19-depleted allogeneic hematopoietic cell grafts were given to the transplant recipients, all of whom were children. The sequencing used PBMCs, collected before TCRalphabeta/CD19-depleted stem cell transplant. The clonotype comes from a boy younger than 18 with acute myeloid leukemia, due to receive a stem cell transplant. The V and J segments used are TRBV2 and TRBJ2-3; 13 central nucleotides agree with TRBD2. The sequenced DNA is TGTGCCAGCAGGACTAGCGGGGGGACCCGCACAGATACGCAGTATTTT. Translated, this is CASRTSGGTRTDTQYF.